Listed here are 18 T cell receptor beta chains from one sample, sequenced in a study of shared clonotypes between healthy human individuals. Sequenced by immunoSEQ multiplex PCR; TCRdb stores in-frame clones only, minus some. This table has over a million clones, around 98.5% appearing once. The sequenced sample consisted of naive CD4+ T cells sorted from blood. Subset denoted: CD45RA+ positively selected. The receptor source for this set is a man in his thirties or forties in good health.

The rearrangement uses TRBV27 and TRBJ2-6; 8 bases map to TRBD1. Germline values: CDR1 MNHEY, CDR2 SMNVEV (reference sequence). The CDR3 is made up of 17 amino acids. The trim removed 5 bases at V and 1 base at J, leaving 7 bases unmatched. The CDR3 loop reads CASSADRGSSGANVLTF. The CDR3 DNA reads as TGTGCCAGCAGTGCCGACAGGGGTTCTTCTGGGGCCAACGTCCTGACTTTC.

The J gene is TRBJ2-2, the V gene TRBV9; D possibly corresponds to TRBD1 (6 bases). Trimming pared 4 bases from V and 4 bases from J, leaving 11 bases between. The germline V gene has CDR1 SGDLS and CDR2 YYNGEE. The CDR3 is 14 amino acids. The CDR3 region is CASSLSRGTGELFF. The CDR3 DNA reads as TGTGCCAGCAGCCTTTCCAGGGGCACCGGGGAGCTGTTTTTT.

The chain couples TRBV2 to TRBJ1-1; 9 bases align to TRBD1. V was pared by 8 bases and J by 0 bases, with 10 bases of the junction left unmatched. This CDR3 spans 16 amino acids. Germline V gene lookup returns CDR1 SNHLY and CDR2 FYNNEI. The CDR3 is CASFGTGLWMNTEAFF. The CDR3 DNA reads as TGTGCCAGCTTTGGGACAGGGCTTTGGATGAACACTGAAGCTTTCTTT. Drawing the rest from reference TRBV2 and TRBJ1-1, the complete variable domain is EPEVTQTPSHQVTQMGQEVILRCVPISNHLYFYWYRQILGQKVEFLVSFYNNEISEKSEIFDDQFSVERPDGSNFTLKIRSTKLEDSAMYFCASFGTGLWMNTEAFFGQGTRLTVV.

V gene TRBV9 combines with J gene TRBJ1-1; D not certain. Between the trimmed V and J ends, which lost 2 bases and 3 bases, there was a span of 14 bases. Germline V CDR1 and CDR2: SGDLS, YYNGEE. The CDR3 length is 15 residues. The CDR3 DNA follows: TGTGCCAGCAGCGTCTCCCCGGGGAGGGACACTGAAGCTTTCTTT. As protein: CASSVSPGRDTEAFF.

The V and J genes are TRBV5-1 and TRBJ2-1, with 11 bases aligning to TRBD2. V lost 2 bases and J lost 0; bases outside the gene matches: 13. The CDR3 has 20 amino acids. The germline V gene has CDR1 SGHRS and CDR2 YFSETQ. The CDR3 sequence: CASSFTSGTSGGISYNEQFF. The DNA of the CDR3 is TGCGCCAGCAGCTTTACTTCGGGTACTAGCGGGGGTATCTCCTACAATGAGCAGTTCTTC.

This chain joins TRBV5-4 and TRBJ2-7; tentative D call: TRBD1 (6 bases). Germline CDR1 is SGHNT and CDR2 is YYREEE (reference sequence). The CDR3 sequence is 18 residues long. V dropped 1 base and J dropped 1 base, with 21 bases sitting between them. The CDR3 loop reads CASSLPPHRGGASYEQYF. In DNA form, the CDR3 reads TGTGCCAGCAGCTTGCCTCCCCACCGTGGGGGCGCGTCCTACGAGCAGTACTTC.

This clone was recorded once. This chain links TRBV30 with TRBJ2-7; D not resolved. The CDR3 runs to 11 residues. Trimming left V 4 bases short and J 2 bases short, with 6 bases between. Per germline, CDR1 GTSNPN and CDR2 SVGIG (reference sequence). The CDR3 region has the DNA TGTGCCTGGAATCAGGCCTACGAGCAGTACTTC. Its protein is CAWNQAYEQYF.

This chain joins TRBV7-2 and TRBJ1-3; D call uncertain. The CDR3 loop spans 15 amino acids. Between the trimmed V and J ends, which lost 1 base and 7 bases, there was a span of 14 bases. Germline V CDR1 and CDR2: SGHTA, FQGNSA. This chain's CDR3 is CASSLERSRPNTIYF. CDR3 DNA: TGTGCCAGCAGCTTAGAGAGGTCCAGACCCAACACCATATATTTT.

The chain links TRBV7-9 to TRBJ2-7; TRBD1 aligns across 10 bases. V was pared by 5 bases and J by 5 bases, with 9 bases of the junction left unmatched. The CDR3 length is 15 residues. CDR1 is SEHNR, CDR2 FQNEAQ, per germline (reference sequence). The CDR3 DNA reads TGTGCCAGCAGCGCCCGGAGACAGGGGGCCAACGAGCAGTACTTC. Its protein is CASSARRQGANEQYF.

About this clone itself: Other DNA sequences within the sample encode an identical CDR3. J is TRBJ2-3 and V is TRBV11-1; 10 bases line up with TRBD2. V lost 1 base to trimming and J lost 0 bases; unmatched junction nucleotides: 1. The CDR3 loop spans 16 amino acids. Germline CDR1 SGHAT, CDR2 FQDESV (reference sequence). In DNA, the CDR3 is TGTGCCAGCAGCTTAGTAGCGGGAGGAAGCACAGATACGCAGTATTTT. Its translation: CASSLVAGGSTDTQYF.

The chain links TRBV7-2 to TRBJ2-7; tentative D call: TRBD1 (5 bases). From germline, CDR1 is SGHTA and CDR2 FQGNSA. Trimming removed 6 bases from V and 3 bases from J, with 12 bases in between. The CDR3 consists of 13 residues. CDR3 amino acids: CASRRQNNYEQYF. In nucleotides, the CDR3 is TGTGCCAGCAGACGACAGAACAACTACGAGCAGTACTTC.

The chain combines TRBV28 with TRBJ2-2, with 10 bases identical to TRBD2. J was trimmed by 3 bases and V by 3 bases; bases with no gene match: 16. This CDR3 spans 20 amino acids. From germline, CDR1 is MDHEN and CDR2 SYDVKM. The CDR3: CASSFLFLKREGRDTGELFF. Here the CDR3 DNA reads TGTGCCAGCAGTTTCCTCTTTTTGAAGCGGGAGGGCCGTGACACCGGGGAGCTGTTTTTT.

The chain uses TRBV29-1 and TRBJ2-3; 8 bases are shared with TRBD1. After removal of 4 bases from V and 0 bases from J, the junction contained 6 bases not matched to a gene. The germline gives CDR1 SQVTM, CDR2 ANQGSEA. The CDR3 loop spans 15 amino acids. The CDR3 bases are TGCAGCGTTGCCCGGGGACAGGCGAGCACAGATACGCAGTATTTT. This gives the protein CSVARGQASTDTQYF.

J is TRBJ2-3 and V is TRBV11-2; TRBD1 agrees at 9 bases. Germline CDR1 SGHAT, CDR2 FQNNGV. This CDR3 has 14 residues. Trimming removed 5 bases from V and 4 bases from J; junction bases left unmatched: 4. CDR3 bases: TGTGCCAGCAGCAGGGACAGGGCCCCAGATACGCAGTATTTT. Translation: CASSRDRAPDTQYF. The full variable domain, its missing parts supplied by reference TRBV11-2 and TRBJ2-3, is EAGVAQSPRYKIIEKRQSVAFWCNPISGHATLYWYQQILGQGPKLLIQFQNNGVVDDSQLPKDRFSAERLKGVDSTLKIQPAKLEDSAVYLCASSRDRAPDTQYFGPGTRLTVL.

The CDR3 nucleotides read TGTGCCAGCAGCTTCGACAGGTACTCTGGAAACACCATATATTTT. It specifies CASSFDRYSGNTIYF. The chain combines TRBV7-8 with TRBJ1-3, with TRBD1 as a possible D gene (6 bases). The V gene lost 3 bases and the J gene lost 0 bases, with 9 bases spanning the gap. Germline V gene lookup returns CDR1 SGHVS and CDR2 FQNEAQ. The CDR3 runs 15 residues. The variable domain in full, completed from reference TRBV7-8 and TRBJ1-3, reads GAGVSQSPRYKVAKRGQDVALRCDPISGHVSLFWYQQALGQGPEFLTYFQNEAQLDKSGLPSDRFFAERPEGSVSTLKIQRTQQEDSAVYLCASSFDRYSGNTIYFGEGSWLTVV.

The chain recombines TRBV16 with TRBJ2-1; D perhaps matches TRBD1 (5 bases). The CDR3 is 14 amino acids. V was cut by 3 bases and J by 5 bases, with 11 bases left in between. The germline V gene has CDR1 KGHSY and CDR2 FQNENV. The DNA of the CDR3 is TGTGCCAGCAGCCACCGGGCAGGGAACAATGAGCAGTTCTTC. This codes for CASSHRAGNNEQFF.

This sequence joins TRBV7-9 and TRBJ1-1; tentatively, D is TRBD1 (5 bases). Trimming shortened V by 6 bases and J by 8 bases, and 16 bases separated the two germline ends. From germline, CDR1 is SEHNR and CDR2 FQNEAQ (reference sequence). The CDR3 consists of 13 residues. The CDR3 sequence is CASSQSGEREAFF. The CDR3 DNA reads TGTGCCAGCAGTCAATCGGGGGAGCGAGAAGCTTTCTTT.

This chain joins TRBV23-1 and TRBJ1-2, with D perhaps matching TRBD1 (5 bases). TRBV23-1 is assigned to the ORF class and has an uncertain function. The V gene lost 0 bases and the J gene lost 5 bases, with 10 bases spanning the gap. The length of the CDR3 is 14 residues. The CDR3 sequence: CASSQSWTTYGYTF. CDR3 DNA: TGCGCCAGCAGTCAATCGTGGACAACTTATGGCTACACCTTC.